This record concerns one TCR beta chain sequence. Looked up from germline, CDR1 is PRHDT and CDR2 is FYEKMQ (reference sequence). The CDR3 is 15 residues long. The V and J ends lost 1 base and 9 bases, in that order; junction bases with no gene match: 4. The sample comes from a study of long-term antiretroviral therapy in people with HIV. Study background: A decade or so separates the oldest specimens from the later 2015 immediate-ART recommendation.

From each donor, at least one pre-ART PBMC sample and at least two post-ART PBMC samples were obtained. Cryopreserved PBMC numbered 1-10 million per sample before DNA extraction. With survey level as its setting, the immunoSEQ assay was v3.0. Sequencing aimed to cover about 40,000-55,000 T-cell genomes per sample. Produced via immunoSEQ multiplex PCR; TCRdb's table is partial and in-frame only. The repertoire holds about 39,000 clones, with 70% to 90% as singletons. Material: unsorted PBMCs, obtained 1.2 years after starting antiretroviral therapy. The chain combines TRBV13 with TRBJ1-6; 9 nucleotides align to TRBD1. The TCR originated in a woman in her 50s with HIV. The CDR3 loop is CASSLEGQGTSPLHF. CDR3 bases: TGTGCCAGCAGCTTAGAGGGACAGGGTACTTCACCCCTCCACTTT.